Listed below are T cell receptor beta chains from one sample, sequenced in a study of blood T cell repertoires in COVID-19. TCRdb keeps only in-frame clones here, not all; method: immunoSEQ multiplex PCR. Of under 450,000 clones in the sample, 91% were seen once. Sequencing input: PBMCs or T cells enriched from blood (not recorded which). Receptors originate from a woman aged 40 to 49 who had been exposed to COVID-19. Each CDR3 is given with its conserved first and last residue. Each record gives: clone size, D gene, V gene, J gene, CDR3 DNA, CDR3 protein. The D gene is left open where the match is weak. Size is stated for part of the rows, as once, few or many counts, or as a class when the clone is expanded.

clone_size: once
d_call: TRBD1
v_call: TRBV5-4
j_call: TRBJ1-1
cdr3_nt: TGTGCCAGCAGCTTGGTGACAGGGGGATGGACTGAAGCTTTCTTT
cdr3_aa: CASSLVTGGWTEAFF

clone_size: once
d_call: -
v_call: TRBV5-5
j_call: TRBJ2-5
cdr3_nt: TGTGCCAGCAGCTTACAACAAGAGACCCAGTACTTC
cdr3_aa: CASSLQQETQYF

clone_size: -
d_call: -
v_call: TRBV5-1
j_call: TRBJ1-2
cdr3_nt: TGCGCCAGCAGCACCGACCCCAGGGGTGGCTACACCTTC
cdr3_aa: CASSTDPRGGYTF

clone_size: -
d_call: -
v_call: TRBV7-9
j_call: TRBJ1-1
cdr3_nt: TGTGCCAGCAGCCTTGACAGAGTCGTTCTTGAAGCTTTCTTT
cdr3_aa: CASSLDRVVLEAFF

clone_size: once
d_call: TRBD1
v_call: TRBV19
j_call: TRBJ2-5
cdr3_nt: TGTGCCAGTAGTTCGCAGGGGGCGTCGGAGACCCAGTACTTC
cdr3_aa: CASSSQGASETQYF

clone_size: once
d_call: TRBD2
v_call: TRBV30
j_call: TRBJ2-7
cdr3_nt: TGTGCCTGGAGTGGGGCTAGCGGAAAATTCTACGAGCAGTACTTC
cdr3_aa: CAWSGASGKFYEQYF

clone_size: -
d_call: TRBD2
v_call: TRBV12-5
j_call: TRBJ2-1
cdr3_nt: TGTGCTAGTGGTTTGGTATCTAGCGGGGGGGCAGGCTACAATGAGCAGTTCTTC
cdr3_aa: CASGLVSSGGAGYNEQFF

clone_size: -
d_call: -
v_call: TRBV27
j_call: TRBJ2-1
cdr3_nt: TGTGCCAGCAGGGACTGGGAGTACAATGAGCAGTTCTTC
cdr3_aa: CASRDWEYNEQFF

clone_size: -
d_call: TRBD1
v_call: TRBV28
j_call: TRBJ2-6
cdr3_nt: TGTGCCAGCAGCAACAGGGGGGCCGGGGCCAACGTCCTGACTTTC
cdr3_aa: CASSNRGAGANVLTF

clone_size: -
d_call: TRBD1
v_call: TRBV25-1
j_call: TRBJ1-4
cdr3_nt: TGTGCCAGCAGTGCTGCAGGGGGCGCAAGAAATGAAAAACTGTTTTTT
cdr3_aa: CASSAAGGARNEKLFF

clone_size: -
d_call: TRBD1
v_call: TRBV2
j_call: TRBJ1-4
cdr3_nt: TGTGCCAGCAGTGGGAGGGGGACAGGGGACTATGAAAAACTGTTTTTT
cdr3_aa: CASSGRGTGDYEKLFF

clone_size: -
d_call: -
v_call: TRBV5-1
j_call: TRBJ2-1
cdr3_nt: TGCGCCAGCAGCTTCTCGGACAGCGCCTACAATGAGCAGTTCTTC
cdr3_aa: CASSFSDSAYNEQFF

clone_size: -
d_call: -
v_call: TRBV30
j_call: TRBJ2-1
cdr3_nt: TGTGCCTGGAGACTACACAATGAGCAGTTCTTC
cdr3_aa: CAWRLHNEQFF

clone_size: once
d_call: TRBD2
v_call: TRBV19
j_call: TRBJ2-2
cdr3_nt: TGTGCCAGCGGCCGATCGGGACTAGGGAACACCGGGGAGCTGTTTTTT
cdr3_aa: CASGRSGLGNTGELFF

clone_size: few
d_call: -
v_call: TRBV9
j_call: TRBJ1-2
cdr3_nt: TGTGCCAGCAGCCGGGACACCTATGGCTACACCTTC
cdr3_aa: CASSRDTYGYTF

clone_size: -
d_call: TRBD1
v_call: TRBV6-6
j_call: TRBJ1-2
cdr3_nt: TGTGCCAGCAGTCCCAGGGGGGAAAGGGGTGGCTACACCTTC
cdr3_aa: CASSPRGERGGYTF

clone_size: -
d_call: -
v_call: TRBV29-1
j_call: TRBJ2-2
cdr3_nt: TGCAGCGTCGCCCCGGTTAACGGGGAGCTGTTTTTT
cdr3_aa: CSVAPVNGELFF

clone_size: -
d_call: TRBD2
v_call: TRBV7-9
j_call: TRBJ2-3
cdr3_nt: TGTGCCAGCAGCTCCACTAGCGGGTTCACAGATACGCAGTATTTT
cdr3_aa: CASSSTSGFTDTQYF

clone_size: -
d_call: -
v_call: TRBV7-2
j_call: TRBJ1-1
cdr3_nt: TGTGCCAGCAGCTTAGTTCCGACAGCAATGAACACTGAAGCTTTCTTT
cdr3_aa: CASSLVPTAMNTEAFF

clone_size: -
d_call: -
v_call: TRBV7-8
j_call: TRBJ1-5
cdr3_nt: TGTGCCAGCAGCTTAGTGCGCCCAGGTCAGGCCAATCAGCCCCAGCATTTT
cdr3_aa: CASSLVRPGQANQPQHF

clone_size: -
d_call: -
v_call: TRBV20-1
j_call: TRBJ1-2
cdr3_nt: TGCAGTGCTAGTAGGCAGACAGCTAACTATGGCTACACCTTC
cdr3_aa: CSASRQTANYGYTF

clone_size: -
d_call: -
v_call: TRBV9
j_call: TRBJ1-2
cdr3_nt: TGTGCCAGCAGCTCAAGGGGTGGGGGCTACACCTTC
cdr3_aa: CASSSRGGGYTF

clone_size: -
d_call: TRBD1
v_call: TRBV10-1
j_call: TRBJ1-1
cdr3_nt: TGCGCCAGCAGTGAGTCTTCCGGGACAGGTAACACTGAAGCTTTCTTT
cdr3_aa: CASSESSGTGNTEAFF

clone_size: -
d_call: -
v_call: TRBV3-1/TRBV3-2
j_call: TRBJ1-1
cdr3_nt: TGTGCCAGCAGACGTGGACACCAGAACACTGAAGCTTTCTTT
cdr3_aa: CASRRGHQNTEAFF

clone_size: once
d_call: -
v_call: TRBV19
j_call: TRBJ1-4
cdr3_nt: TGTGCCAGTAGTATAGATCGCGGGGGAAAAGCAACTAATGAAAAACTGTTTTTT
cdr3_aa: CASSIDRGGKATNEKLFF

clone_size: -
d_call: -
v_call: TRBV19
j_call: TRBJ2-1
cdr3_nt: TGTGCCAGTAGTATAGATGTACAATACAATGAGCAGTTCTTC
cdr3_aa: CASSIDVQYNEQFF

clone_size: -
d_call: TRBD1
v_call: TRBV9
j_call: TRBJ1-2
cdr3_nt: TGTGCCAGCAGCGTCGACAGGGGGGTCTATGGCTACACCTTC
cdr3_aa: CASSVDRGVYGYTF

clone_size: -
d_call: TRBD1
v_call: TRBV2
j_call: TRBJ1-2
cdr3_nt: TGTGCCAGCAGTCGGGACAGTAACTATGGCTACACCTTC
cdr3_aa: CASSRDSNYGYTF

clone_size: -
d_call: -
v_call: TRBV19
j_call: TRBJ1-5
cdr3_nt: TGTGCCAGTAGTGCCAGGGAGGGTCAGCCCCAGCATTTT
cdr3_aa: CASSAREGQPQHF

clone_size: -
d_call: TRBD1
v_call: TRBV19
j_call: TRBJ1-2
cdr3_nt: TGTGCCAGTAGTATAATTGCAGGGGGAGAGGATGGCTACACCTTC
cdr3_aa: CASSIIAGGEDGYTF